In its sample, the clone carrying this T cell receptor (beta chain) was seen many times. The antigen remains unidentified. TCRdb analysed the 5' RACE reads with MiXCR anew, one entry per CDR3 protein. Among tens of thousands of distinct CDR3 sequences listed, about 5.8% were seen once. The germline V gene encodes CDR1 SGHRS and CDR2 YFSETQ. The CDR3 is 14 amino acids. V shed 4 bases and J shed 4 bases, with 9 bases lying between them. Sample time point: sample taken at primary tumor resection. The donor population consisted of under 75 patients with untreated, early-stage non-small cell lung cancer. This sample is drawn from a study of spatial heterogeneity in lung cancer. Study findings and constraints: In blood, ubiquitous expanded tumor TCRs appeared more at resection than follow-up.

The source is a male donor with early-stage non-small cell lung cancer. V is TRBV5-1 and J is TRBJ2-6; D unclear. The sample in question was PBMCs, obtained at surgery. The CDR3 reads CASSPIDGANVLTF. The CDR3 nucleotides are TGCGCCAGCAGCCCAATCGACGGGGCCAACGTCCTGACTTTC.